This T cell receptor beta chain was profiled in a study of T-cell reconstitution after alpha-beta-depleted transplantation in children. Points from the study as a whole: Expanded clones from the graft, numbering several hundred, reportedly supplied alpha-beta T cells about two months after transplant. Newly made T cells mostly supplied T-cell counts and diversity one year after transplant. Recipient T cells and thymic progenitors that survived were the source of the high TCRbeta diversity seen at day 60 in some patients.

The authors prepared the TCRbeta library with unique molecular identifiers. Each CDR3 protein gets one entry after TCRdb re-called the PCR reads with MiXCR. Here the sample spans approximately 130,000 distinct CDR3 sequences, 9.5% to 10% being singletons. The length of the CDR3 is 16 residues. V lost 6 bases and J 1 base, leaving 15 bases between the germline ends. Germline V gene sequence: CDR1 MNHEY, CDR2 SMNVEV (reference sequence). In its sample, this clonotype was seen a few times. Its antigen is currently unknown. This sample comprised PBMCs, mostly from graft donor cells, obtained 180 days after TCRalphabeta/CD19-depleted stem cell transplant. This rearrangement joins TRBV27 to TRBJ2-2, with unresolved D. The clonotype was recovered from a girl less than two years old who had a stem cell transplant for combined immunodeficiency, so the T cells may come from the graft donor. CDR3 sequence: CASSTDLGLNTGELFF. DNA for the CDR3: TGTGCCAGCAGCACCGATTTAGGTCTGAACACCGGGGAGCTGTTTTTT.